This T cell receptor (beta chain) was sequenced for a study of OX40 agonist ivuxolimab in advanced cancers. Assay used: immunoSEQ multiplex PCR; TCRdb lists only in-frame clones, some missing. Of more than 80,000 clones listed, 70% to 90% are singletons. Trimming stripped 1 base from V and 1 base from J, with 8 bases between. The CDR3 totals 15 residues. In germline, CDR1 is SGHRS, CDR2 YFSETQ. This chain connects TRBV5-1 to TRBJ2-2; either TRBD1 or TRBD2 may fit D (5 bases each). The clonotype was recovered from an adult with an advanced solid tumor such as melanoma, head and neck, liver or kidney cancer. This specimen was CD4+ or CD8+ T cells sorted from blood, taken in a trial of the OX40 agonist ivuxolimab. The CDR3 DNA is TGCGCCAGCAGCTTGTGGGACCAGAACACCGGGGAGCTGTTTTTT. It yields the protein CASSLWDQNTGELFF.